This T cell receptor (beta chain) was sequenced for a study of cytomegalovirus exposure and HLA in healthy donors. Study observations and caveats: DRB1 had the most TCR associations and HLA-C the fewest, a later analysis found, with rates varying by HLA locus. A later analysis linked fewer than 20,000 TCR beta sequences to HLA alleles at 0.05 false discovery rate.

The primer mix had 60 Vbeta and 13 Jbeta primers. In the original workflow: An analysis that came later counted around 80 million unique TCR beta chains, approximately 10 million shared. The assay was immunoSEQ multiplex PCR, and TCRdb's table has in-frame clones only and misses some. The DNA gave D and trimming, while V, J and clone size come from that table. Among some 140,000 clones listed, around 77% were seen once. This clone was seen a few times. Its antigen is unknown. This CDR3 is also generated by other DNA sequences in the sample. Those who donated were healthy bone marrow donors. V was clipped by 2 bases and J by 4 bases; unmatched bases: 4. Germline V CDR1 and CDR2: ENHRY, SYGVKD. The CDR3 is 14 amino acids.

The sequencing input was PBMCs. This receptor was obtained from a man aged 25 to 45 in good health and CMV-seronegative. The chain uses TRBV10-3 and TRBJ2-7, with 8 bases lining up with TRBD1. Written as DNA, the CDR3 is TGTGCCATCAGTGAGGGACAGGGAGCTTACGAGCAGTACTTC. Translation: CAISEGQGAYEQYF.